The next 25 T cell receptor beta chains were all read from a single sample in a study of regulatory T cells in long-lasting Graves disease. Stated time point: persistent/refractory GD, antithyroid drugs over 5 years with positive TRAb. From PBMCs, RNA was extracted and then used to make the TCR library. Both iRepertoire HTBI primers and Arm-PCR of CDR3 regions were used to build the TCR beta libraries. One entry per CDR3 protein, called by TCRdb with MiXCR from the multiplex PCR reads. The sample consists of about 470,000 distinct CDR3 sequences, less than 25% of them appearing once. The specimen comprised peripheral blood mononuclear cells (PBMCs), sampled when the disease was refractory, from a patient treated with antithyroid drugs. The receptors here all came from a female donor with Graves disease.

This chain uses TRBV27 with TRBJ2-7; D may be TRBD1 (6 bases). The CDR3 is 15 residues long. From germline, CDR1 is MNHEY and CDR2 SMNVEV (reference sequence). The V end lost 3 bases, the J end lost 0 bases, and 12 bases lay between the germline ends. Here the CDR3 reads CASSFNRDISYEQYF. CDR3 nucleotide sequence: TGTGCCAGCAGTTTCAACCGGGACATCTCCTACGAGCAGTACTTC.

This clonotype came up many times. The CDR3, as DNA: TGTGCCAGCAGTCCCTCCCCCTATGGGCAAGCTTTCTTT. It specifies CASSPSPYGQAFF. The V gene is TRBV12-3 or TRBV12-4, the J gene TRBJ1-1; D is uncertain. The CDR3 runs 13 residues. V lost 5 bases, J lost 9 bases, and 16 bases lay in between.

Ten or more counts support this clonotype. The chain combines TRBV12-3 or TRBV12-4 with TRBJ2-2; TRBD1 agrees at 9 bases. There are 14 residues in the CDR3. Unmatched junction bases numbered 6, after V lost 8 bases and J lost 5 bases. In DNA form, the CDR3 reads TGTGCCAGCCTGAAGGACAGGGGTACCGGGGAGCTGTTTTTT. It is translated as CASLKDRGTGELFF.

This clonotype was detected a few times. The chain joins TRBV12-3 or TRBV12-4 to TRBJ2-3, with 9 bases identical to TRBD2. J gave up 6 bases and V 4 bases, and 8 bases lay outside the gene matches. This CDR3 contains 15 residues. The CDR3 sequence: CASSSGTSLKDTQYF. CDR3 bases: TGTGCCAGCAGTTCCGGGACTAGCCTTAAGGATACGCAGTATTTT.

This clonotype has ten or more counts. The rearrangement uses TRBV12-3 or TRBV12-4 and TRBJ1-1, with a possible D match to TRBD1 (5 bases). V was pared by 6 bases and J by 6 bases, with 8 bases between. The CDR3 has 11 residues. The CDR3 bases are TGTGCCAGCAGGCTGGGACCTGAAGCTTTCTTT. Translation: CASRLGPEAFF.

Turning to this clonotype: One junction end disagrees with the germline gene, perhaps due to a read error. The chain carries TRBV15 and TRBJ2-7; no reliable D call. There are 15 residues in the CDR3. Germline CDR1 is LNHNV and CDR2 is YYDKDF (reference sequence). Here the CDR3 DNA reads TGTGCCGCCAGCAGAGATCTGGGCAGCTCCTACGAGCAGTACTTC. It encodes CAASRDLGSSYEQYF.

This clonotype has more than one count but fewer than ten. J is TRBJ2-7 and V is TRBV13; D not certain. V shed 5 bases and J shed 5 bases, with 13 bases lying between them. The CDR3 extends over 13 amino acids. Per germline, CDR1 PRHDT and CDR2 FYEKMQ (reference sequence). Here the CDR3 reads CASSPQQRNEQYF. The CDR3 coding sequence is TGTGCCAGCAGCCCCCAGCAACGGAACGAGCAGTACTTC.

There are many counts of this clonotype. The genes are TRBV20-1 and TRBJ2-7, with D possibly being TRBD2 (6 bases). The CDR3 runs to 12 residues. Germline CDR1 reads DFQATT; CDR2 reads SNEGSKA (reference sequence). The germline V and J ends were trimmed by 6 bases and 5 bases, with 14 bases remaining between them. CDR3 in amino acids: CSASSGVHEQYF. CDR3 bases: TGCAGTGCCAGCTCGGGGGTCCACGAGCAGTACTTC.

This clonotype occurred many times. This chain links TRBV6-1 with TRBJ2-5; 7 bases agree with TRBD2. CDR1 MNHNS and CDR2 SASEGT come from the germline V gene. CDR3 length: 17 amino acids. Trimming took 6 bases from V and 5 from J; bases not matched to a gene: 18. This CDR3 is CASSPAMMAGEWETQYF. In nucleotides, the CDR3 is TGTGCCAGCAGCCCGGCCATGATGGCGGGAGAATGGGAGACCCAGTACTTC.

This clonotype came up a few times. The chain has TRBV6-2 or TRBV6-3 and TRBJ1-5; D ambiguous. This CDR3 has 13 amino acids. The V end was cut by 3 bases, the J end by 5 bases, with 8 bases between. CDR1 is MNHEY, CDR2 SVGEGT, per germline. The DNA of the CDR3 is TGTGCCAGCAGTTATCCCGGGGATCAGCCCCAGCATTTT. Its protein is CASSYPGDQPQHF.

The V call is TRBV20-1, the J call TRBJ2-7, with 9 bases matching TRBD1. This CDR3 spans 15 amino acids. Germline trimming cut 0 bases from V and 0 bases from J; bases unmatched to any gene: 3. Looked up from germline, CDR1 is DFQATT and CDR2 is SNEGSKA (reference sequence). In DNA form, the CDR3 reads TGCAGTGCTAGAGATGCGACAGGGGGCTCCTACGAGCAGTACTTC. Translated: CSARDATGGSYEQYF.

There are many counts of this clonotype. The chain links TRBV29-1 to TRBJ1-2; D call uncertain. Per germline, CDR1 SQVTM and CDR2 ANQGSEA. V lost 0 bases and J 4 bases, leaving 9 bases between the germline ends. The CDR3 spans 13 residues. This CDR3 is CSVEDPHSYGYTF. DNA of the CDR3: TGCAGCGTTGAAGATCCTCACTCCTATGGCTACACCTTC.

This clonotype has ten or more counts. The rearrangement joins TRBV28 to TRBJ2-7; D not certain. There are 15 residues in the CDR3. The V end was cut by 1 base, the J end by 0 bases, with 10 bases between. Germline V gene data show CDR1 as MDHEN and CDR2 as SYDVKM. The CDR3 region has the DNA TGTGCCAGCAGTTTATTCGTCGGCAGCTCCTACGAGCAGTACTTC. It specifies CASSLFVGSSYEQYF.

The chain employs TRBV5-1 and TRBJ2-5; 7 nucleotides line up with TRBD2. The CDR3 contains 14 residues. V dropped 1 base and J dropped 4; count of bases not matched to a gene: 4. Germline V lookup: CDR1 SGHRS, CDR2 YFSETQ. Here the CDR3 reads CASSLMGGRETQYF. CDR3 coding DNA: TGCGCCAGCAGCTTGATGGGAGGGAGAGAGACCCAGTACTTC.

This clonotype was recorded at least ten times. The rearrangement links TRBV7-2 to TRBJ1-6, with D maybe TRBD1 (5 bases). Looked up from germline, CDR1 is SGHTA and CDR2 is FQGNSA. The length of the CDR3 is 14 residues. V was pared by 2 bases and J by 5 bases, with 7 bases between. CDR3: CASSLTGNNSPLHF. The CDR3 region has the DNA TGTGCCAGCAGCTTAACAGGAAATAATTCACCCCTCCACTTT.

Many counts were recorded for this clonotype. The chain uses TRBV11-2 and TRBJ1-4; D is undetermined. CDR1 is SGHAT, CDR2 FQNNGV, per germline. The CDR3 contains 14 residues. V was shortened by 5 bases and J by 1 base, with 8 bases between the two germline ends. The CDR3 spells CASSPQRTNEKLFF. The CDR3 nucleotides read TGTGCCAGCAGCCCCCAGAGAACTAATGAAAAACTGTTTTTT.

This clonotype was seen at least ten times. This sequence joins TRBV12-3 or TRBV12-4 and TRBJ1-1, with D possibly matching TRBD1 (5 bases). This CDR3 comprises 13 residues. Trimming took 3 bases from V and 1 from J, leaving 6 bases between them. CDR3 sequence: CASSFRENTEAFF. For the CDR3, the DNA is TGTGCCAGCAGTTTCAGGGAGAACACTGAAGCTTTCTTT.

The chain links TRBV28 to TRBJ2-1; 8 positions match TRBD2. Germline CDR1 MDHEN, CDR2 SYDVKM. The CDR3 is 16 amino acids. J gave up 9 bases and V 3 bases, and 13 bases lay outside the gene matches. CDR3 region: CASSFFRRTSRPEQFF. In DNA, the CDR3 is TGTGCCAGCAGTTTCTTCCGCCGGACTAGCAGGCCTGAGCAGTTCTTC.

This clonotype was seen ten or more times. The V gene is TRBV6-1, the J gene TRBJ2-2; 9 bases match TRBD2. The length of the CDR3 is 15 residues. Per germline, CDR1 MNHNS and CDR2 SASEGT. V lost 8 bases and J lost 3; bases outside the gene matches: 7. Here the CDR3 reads CASWSAGGDTGELFF. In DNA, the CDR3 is TGTGCCAGCTGGTCCGCGGGAGGGGACACCGGGGAGCTGTTTTTT.

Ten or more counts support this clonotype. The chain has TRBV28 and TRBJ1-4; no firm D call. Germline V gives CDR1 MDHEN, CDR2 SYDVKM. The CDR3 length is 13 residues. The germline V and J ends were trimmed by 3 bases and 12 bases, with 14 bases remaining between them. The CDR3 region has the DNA TGTGCCAGCAGTTTTGGAGGGTTCGGGGAACTGTTTTTT. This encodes CASSFGGFGELFF.

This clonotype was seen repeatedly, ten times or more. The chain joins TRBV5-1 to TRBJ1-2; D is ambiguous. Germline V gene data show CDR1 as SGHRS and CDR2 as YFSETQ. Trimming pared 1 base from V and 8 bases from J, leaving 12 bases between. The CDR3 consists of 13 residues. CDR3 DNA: TGCGCCAGCAGCTTGTCCGGGAGAGGCGGCTACACCTTC. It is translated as CASSLSGRGGYTF.

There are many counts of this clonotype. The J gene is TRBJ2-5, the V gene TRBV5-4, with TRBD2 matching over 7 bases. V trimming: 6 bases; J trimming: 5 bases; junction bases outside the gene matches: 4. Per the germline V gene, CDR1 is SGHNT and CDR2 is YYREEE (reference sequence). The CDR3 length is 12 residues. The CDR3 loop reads CASTREEETQYF. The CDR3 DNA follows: TGTGCCAGCACCCGGGAGGAGGAGACCCAGTACTTC. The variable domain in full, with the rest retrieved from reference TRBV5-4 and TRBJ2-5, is ETGVTQSPTHLIKTRGQQVTLRCSSQSGHNTVSWYQQALGQGPQFIFQYYREEENGRGNFPPRFSGLQFPNYSSELNVNALELDDSALYLCASTREEETQYFGPGTRLLVL.

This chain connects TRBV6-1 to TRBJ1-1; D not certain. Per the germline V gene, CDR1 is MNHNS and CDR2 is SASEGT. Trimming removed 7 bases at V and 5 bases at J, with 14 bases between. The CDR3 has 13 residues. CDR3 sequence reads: CASKRTEDTEAFF. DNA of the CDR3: TGTGCCAGCAAGAGAACAGAGGATACTGAAGCTTTCTTT.

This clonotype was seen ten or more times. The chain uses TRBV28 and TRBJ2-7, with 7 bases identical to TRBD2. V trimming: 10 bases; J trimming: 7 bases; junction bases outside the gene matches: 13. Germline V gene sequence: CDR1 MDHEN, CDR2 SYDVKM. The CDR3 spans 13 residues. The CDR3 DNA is TGTGCCACCATTAGCGGGCCCGCGTGGGAGCAGTACTTC. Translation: CATISGPAWEQYF.

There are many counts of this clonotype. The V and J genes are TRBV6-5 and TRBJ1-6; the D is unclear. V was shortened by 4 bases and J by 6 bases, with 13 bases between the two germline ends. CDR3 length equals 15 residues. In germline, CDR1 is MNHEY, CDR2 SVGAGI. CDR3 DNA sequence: TGTGCCAGCAGTTCCCCGAGCAGTCTTAATTCACCCCTCCACTTT. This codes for CASSSPSSLNSPLHF.